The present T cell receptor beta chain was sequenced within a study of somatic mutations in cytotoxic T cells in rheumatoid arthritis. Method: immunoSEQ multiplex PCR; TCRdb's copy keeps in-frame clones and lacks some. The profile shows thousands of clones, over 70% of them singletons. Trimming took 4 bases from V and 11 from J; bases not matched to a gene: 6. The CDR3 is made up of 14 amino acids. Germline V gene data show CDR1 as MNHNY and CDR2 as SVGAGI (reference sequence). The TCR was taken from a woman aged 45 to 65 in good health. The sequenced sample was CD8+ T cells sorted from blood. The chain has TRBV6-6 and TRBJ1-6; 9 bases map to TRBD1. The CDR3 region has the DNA TGTGCCAGCAGTTGGACAGGGGAAAAGGCACCCCTCCACTTT. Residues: CASSWTGEKAPLHF.